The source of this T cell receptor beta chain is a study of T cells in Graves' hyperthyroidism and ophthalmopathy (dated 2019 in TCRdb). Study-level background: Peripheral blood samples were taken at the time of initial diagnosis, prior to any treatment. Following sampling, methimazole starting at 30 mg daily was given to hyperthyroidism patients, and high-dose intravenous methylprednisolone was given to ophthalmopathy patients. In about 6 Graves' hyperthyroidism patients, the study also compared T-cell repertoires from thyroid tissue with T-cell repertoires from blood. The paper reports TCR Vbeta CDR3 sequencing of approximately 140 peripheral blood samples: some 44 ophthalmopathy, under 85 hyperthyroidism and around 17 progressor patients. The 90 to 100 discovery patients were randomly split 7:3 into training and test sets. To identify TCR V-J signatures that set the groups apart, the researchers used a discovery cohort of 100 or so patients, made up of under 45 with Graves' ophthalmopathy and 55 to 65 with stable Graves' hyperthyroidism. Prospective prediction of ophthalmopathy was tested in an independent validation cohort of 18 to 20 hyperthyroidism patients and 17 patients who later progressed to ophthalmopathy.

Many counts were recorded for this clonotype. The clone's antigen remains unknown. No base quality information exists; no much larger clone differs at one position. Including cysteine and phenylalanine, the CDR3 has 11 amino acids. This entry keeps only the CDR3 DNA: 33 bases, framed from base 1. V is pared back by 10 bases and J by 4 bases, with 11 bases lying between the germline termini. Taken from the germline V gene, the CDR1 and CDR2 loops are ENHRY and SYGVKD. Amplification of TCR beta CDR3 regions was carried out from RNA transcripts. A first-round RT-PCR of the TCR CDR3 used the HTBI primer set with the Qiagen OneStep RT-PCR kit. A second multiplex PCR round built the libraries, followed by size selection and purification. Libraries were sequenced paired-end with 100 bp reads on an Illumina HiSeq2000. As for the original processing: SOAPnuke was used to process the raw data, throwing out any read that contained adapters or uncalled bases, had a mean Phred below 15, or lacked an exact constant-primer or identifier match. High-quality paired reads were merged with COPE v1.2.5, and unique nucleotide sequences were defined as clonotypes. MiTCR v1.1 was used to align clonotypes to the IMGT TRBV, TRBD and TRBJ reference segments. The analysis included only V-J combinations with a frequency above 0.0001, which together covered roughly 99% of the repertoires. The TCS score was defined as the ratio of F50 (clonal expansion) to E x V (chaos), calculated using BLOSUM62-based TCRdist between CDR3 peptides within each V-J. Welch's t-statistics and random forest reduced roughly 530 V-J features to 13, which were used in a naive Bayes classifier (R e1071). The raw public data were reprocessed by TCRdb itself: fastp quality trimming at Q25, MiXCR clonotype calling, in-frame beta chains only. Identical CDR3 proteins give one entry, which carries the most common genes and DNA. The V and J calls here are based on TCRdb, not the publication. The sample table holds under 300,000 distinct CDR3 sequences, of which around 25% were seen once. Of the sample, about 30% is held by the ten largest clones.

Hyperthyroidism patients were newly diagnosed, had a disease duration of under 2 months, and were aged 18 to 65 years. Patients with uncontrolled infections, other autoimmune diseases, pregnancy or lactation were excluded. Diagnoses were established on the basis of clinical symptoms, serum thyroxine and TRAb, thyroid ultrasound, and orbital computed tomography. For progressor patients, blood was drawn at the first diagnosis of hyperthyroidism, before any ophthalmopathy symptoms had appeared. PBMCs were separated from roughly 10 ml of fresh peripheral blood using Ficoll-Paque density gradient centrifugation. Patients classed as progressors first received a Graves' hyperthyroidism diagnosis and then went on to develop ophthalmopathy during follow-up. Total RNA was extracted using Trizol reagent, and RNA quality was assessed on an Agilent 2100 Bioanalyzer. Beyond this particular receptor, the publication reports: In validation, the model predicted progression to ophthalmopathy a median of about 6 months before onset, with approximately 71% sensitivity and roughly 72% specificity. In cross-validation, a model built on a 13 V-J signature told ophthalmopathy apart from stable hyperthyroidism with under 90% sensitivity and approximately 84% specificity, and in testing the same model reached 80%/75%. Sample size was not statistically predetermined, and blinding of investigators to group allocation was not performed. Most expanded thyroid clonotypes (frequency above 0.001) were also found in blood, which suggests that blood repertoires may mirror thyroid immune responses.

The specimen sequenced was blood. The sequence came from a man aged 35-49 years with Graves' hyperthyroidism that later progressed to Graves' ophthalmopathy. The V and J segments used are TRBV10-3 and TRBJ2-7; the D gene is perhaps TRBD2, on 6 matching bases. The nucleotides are TGTGCCACCGGGACTCCTTACGAGCAGTACTTC. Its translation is CATGTPYEQYF.